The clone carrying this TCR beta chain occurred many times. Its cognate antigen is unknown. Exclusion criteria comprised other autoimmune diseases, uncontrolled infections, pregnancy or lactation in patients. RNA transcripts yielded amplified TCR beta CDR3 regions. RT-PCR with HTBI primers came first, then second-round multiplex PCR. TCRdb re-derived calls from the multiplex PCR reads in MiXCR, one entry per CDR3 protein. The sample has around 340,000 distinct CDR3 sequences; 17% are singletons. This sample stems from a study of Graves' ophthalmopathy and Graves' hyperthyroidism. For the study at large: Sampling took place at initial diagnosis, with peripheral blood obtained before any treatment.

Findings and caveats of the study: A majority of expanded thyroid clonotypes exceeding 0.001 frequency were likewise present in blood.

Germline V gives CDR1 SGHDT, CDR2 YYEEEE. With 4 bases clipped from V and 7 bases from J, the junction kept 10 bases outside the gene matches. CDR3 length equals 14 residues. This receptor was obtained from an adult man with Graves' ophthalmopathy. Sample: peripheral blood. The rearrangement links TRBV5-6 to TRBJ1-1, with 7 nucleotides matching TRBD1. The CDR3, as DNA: TGTGCCAGCAGCCTGGGACAGCGAAGACTTGAAGCTTTCTTT. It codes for CASSLGQRRLEAFF.